What follows are 6 T cell receptor beta chains derived from one specimen sequenced in a study of blood T cell repertoires in COVID-19. The assay was immunoSEQ multiplex PCR, and TCRdb's table has in-frame clones only and misses some. The profile shows under 85,000 clones, roughly four fifths of them singletons. The sequencing input was peripheral blood. Receptors were obtained from a man aged 50 or older with COVID-19, enrolled during active disease.

The chain uses TRBV5-4 and TRBJ1-1, with 10 bases that match TRBD1. The length of the CDR3 is 14 residues. V gave up 5 bases and J gave up 7 bases; unmatched junction bases: 8. Germline V gene lookup returns CDR1 SGHNT and CDR2 YYREEE (reference sequence). The CDR3 bases are TGTGCCAGCAGGTCGGGACAGGGGTTACGTGAAGCTTTCTTT. Protein sequence: CASRSGQGLREAFF.

The V and J genes are TRBV2 and TRBJ2-7; a possible D gene is TRBD1 (5 bases). V was shortened by 5 bases and J by 2 bases, with 13 bases between the two germline ends. The CDR3 is 14 residues long. The germline gives CDR1 SNHLY, CDR2 FYNNEI. The CDR3 protein is CASSRDSQTYEQYF. In DNA form, the CDR3 reads TGTGCCAGCAGTCGCGACAGCCAAACCTACGAGCAGTACTTC.

This clone came up once. The chain uses TRBV11-2 and TRBJ1-1; D perhaps matches TRBD1 (5 bases). The CDR3 is 11 residues long. Per the germline V gene, CDR1 is SGHAT and CDR2 is FQNNGV. V dropped 6 bases and J dropped 7 bases, with 9 bases sitting between them. The CDR3 region is CASRGTYEAFF. For the CDR3, the DNA is TGTGCCAGCAGAGGGACTTATGAAGCTTTCTTT.

This chain joins TRBV7-9 and TRBJ2-5, with 7 bases identical to TRBD1. With V trimmed by 6 bases and J by 2 bases, 3 bases remained unmatched. Germline V gives CDR1 SEHNR, CDR2 FQNEAQ (reference sequence). The CDR3 contains 13 residues. CDR3 sequence: CASSKGQQETQYF. The DNA of the CDR3 is TGTGCCAGCAGTAAGGGACAGCAAGAGACCCAGTACTTC.

This clone was seen a handful of times. The CDR3 sequence: CASSPQGWDTEAFF. The CDR3 nucleotides are TGTGCCAGCTCACCACAGGGGTGGGACACTGAAGCTTTCTTT. The gene calls are TRBV18 and TRBJ1-1; D is perhaps TRBD1 (5 bases). V lost 1 base, J lost 3 bases, and 9 bases lay in between. The CDR3 runs 14 residues. Germline-derived CDR1 and CDR2 are KGHSH and LQKENI.

The chain joins TRBV7-2 to TRBJ1-4; D uncertain. Germline V CDR1 and CDR2: SGHTA, FQGNSA. The CDR3 extends over 13 amino acids. Trimming cost V 4 bases and J 11 bases, with 14 bases left between them. DNA for the CDR3: TGTGCCAGCAGCTCCAAAACGGCGGGGAAACTGTTTTTT. Encoded protein: CASSSKTAGKLFF.